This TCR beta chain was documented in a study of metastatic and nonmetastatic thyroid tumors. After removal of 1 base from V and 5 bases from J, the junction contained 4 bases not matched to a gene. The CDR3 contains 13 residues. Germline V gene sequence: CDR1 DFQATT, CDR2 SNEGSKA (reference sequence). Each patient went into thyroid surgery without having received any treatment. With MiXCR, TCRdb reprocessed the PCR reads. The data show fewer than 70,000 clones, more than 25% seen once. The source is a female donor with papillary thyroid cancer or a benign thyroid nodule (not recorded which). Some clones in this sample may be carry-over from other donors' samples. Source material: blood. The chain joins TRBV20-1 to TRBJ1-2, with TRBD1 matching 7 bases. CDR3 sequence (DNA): TGCAGTGCTAGAGCCCCAGGGGGGTATGGCTACACCTTC. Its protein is CSARAPGGYGYTF.